The 10 T cell receptor beta chains reported below all come from one sample, sequenced in a study of shared clonotypes between healthy human individuals. Sequenced by immunoSEQ multiplex PCR; TCRdb stores in-frame clones only, minus some. The table has some 1.5 million clones, 96% seen once. Sample: naive CD4+ T cells sorted from blood. Subset described: CD45RA+ positively selected. These TCRs come from a man aged 25-45 years in good health.

The chain couples TRBV2 to TRBJ2-1; a possible D gene is TRBD1 (6 bases). V was trimmed by 3 bases and J by 9 bases, leaving 12 bases between them. From germline, CDR1 is SNHLY and CDR2 FYNNEI. This CDR3 has 13 residues. CDR3 nucleotide sequence: TGTGCCAGCAGTGAGGGGGCGCAGGTTGAGCAGTTCTTC. Translated: CASSEGAQVEQFF.

As for this clone: The same CDR3 is also encoded by other DNA sequences in this sample. The chain joins TRBV2 to TRBJ1-3; 10 bases fit TRBD1. Germline V gene sequence: CDR1 SNHLY, CDR2 FYNNEI. The CDR3 runs to 15 residues. V trimming: 4 bases; J trimming: 3 bases; junction bases outside the gene matches: 3. The CDR3 loop is CASSGQGARGNTIYF. In DNA, the CDR3 is TGTGCCAGCAGTGGACAGGGGGCGCGTGGAAACACCATATATTTT.

The chain employs TRBV19 and TRBJ1-5, with unresolved D. The V end was cut by 6 bases, the J end by 5 bases, with 17 bases between. CDR3 size: 15 residues. The germline V gene has CDR1 LNHDA and CDR2 SQIVND (reference sequence). In DNA form, the CDR3 reads TGTGCCAGTAGCCCGACACGGTCCAGCCATCAGCCCCAGCATTTT. This codes for CASSPTRSSHQPQHF.

The chain combines TRBV23-1 with TRBJ2-3; 7 bases are a match to TRBD2. TRBV23-1 is classed as an ORF, of uncertain function. The CDR3 runs 18 residues. With V trimmed by 3 bases and J by 0 bases, 12 bases remained unmatched. The DNA of the CDR3 is TGCGCCAGCAGTCACGGGGGGAGGGCCAACTCTAGCACAGATACGCAGTATTTT. Its protein product is CASSHGGRANSSTDTQYF.

The J gene is TRBJ2-1, the V gene TRBV6-1; D not resolved. V was clipped by 2 bases and J by 7 bases, with 6 bases between them. Germline V gene data show CDR1 as MNHNS and CDR2 as SASEGT. There are 12 residues in the CDR3. The CDR3 protein is CASSERWNEQFF. CDR3 DNA sequence: TGTGCCAGCAGTGAAAGGTGGAATGAGCAGTTCTTC.

This clone has just one count. J is TRBJ2-1 and V is TRBV10-1; TRBD2 matches at 11 bases. With 2 bases clipped from V and 4 bases from J, the junction kept 7 bases outside the gene matches. CDR1 WNHNN and CDR2 SYGVQD come from the germline V gene (reference sequence). The CDR3 is 17 residues long. This CDR3 reads CASSEKMTSGKYNEQFF. CDR3 sequence (DNA): TGCGCCAGCAGTGAGAAAATGACTAGCGGGAAATACAATGAGCAGTTCTTC.

The V and J genes are TRBV5-1 and TRBJ1-2; no reliable D call. V lost 4 bases and J lost 0, with 10 bases in between. The germline V gene encodes CDR1 SGHRS and CDR2 YFSETQ. The CDR3 consists of 14 residues. The CDR3 DNA reads TGCGCCAGCAGCCAAGATACCGCTAACTATGGCTACACCTTC. Amino acid sequence: CASSQDTANYGYTF.

The chain carries TRBV29-1 and TRBJ1-2; 12 bases match TRBD1. Germline CDR1 is SQVTM and CDR2 is ANQGSEA. V lost 2 bases to trimming and J lost 6 bases; unmatched junction nucleotides: 10. The CDR3 consists of 16 residues. For the CDR3, the DNA is TGCAGCGTTGAACGGGGGACAGGGGGCGCTAGGGATGGCTACACCTTC. Encoded protein: CSVERGTGGARDGYTF.

For this clone: At the DNA level, this CDR3 is encoded by other sequences in the same sample as well. The chain carries TRBV18 and TRBJ2-7; TRBD1 is a possible D gene (6 bases). The CDR3 spans 12 residues. Germline lookup yields CDR1 KGHSH and CDR2 LQKENI. The germline V and J ends were trimmed by 2 bases and 5 bases, with 7 bases remaining between them. The CDR3 loop reads CASSPGGNEQYF. The CDR3 DNA follows: TGTGCCAGCTCACCAGGGGGCAACGAGCAGTACTTC.

To note about this clone: One junction end does not reproduce the germline sequence, and a read error may be involved. The chain joins TRBV9 to TRBJ1-2, with D maybe TRBD1 (5 bases). Per the germline V gene, CDR1 is SGDLS and CDR2 is YYNGEE. The CDR3 length is 14 residues. CDR3 bases: TGTGCCAGCAGCGTAGAGGTGGGGGACTATAGCTACACCTTC. Protein product: CASSVEVGDYSYTF.